One and the same sample provided the 20 T cell receptor beta chains below, sequenced in a study of T cell repertoires in cytomegalovirus infection. Their target antigens are unknown. TCRdb passed the reads through MiXCR, listing each CDR3 protein once. The top ten clones hold approximately 60% of a sample with roughly 200,000 distinct CDR3 sequences, about 38% of them seen once. The specimen was CD8+ T cells from cultured PBMCs, collected from culture after CMV antigen stimulation. These receptor sequences come from a human donor in good health (CMV status not recorded). Some clones in this sample may be carry-over from other donors' samples.

J is TRBJ2-1 and V is TRBV28; D is perhaps TRBD2 (6 bases). Germline V CDR1 and CDR2: MDHEN, SYDVKM. Deletions cut 3 bases from V and 3 bases from J, with 12 bases between. The CDR3 sequence is 15 residues long. The CDR3, as DNA: TGTGCCAGCAGTTTCCCAACTAGCAGCTACAATGAGCAGTTCTTC. Translating it yields CASSFPTSSYNEQFF. Filled out from reference TRBV28 and TRBJ2-1, the complete variable domain reads DVKVTQSSRYLVKRTGEKVFLECVQDMDHENMFWYRQDPGLGLRLIYFSYDVKMKEKGDIPEGYSVSREKKERFSLILESASTNQTSMYLCASSFPTSSYNEQFFGPGTRLTVL.

Regarding this clonotype: An end of the junction does not agree with germline; a read error may underlie this. The genes are TRBV2 and TRBJ2-7; TRBD1 matches 8 bases. The germline V gene has CDR1 SNHLY and CDR2 FYNNEI. This CDR3 comprises 18 residues. The CDR3 nucleotides read TGCGCCAGCAGTGAAGTCGCCTTTAGACAGGGGTCTCGCTACGAGCAGTACTTC. It codes for CASSEVAFRQGSRYEQYF.

This clonotype was detected ten times or more. This chain links TRBV28 with TRBJ1-5; 7 bases match TRBD1. CDR3 length equals 14 residues. CDR1 and CDR2 from the germline V gene are MDHEN and SYDVKM. V lost 6 bases, J lost 9 bases, and 11 bases stayed unmatched. The CDR3 spells CASSRPQGGRPQHF. In nucleotides, the CDR3 is TGTGCCAGCAGCCGACCGCAGGGGGGTAGGCCCCAGCATTTT.

V and J are TRBV4-1 and TRBJ2-7; TRBD2 matches 8 bases. This CDR3 is built from 14 residues. Germline V gene data show CDR1 as MGHRA and CDR2 as YSYEKL. The V segment lost 5 bases and the J segment 1 base; nucleotides outside the gene matches: 4. Written as DNA, the CDR3 is TGCGCCAGCAGCTCCCAGCGGGGGTCCTACGAGCAGTACTTC. This gives the protein CASSSQRGSYEQYF.

This chain uses TRBV2 with TRBJ1-5; D might be TRBD1 (5 bases). The germline gives CDR1 SNHLY, CDR2 FYNNEI. The CDR3 has 15 amino acids. V lost 8 bases to trimming and J lost 3 bases, with 17 bases between them. The CDR3 loop is CASSAGRRDNQPQHF. Here the CDR3 DNA reads TGTGCCAGCTCAGCAGGGCGTAGGGACAATCAGCCCCAGCATTTT.

This clonotype was seen repeatedly, ten times or more. The chain employs TRBV7-2 and TRBJ2-7; D remains unclear. This CDR3 region has 15 residues. Germline loops: CDR1 SGHTA, CDR2 FQGNSA. V was trimmed by 1 base and J by 2 bases, leaving 12 bases between them. CDR3 sequence (DNA): TGTGCCAGCAGCTTAGAAACGGCTGCTGCCTACGAGCAGTACTTC. Translation: CASSLETAAAYEQYF.

This clonotype came up many times. The chain uses TRBV7-2 and TRBJ2-5; 13 nucleotides line up with TRBD2. With 4 bases clipped from V and 4 bases from J, the junction kept 6 bases outside the gene matches. This CDR3 has 16 residues. Germline lookup yields CDR1 SGHTA and CDR2 FQGNSA. The chain's CDR3 is CASSSGTSGAAETQYF. The DNA for the CDR3 is TGTGCCAGCAGCTCCGGGACTAGCGGGGCGGCAGAGACCCAGTACTTC.

CDR3 bases: TGTGCCAGCAGCTCCCGCGTGGGGCCGGAAGAGACCCAGTACTTC. This sequence encodes CASSSRVGPEETQYF. This chain connects TRBV11-2 to TRBJ2-5; possibly TRBD1 for D (5 bases). This CDR3 spans 15 amino acids. V was clipped by 4 bases and J by 3 bases, with 15 bases between them. Looked up from germline, CDR1 is SGHAT and CDR2 is FQNNGV.

This clonotype has a count of ten or more. This chain joins TRBV7-6 and TRBJ1-4; D remains ambiguous. The CDR3 sequence is 16 residues long. Germline V lookup: CDR1 SGHVS, CDR2 FNYEAQ. V lost 3 bases and J lost 7, with 18 bases in between. The CDR3 here is CASSLAPAGVGEKLFF. CDR3 DNA sequence: TGTGCCAGCAGCTTGGCCCCAGCGGGCGTGGGTGAAAAACTGTTTTTT.

This chain links TRBV27 with TRBJ2-7, with 7 nucleotides matching TRBD1. The CDR3 loop spans 15 amino acids. J was trimmed by 2 bases and V by 5 bases; bases with no gene match: 9. From germline, CDR1 is MNHEY and CDR2 SMNVEV (reference sequence). The CDR3 loop reads CASSPLRDSPYEQYF. Here the CDR3 DNA reads TGTGCCAGCAGTCCCCTCCGGGACAGTCCCTACGAGCAGTACTTC.

The CDR3 nucleotides read TGTGCCAGCAGCCCCTGGGGCTCTGATCAGCCCCAGCATTTT. Protein sequence: CASSPWGSDQPQHF. This chain connects TRBV2 to TRBJ1-5; the D gene is possibly TRBD1 (5 bases). The ends were cut back, 6 bases at V and 5 bases at J, with 14 bases in the middle. The CDR3 is made up of 14 amino acids. CDR1 and CDR2 from the germline V gene are SNHLY and FYNNEI.

The chain combines TRBV6-6 with TRBJ2-1; 12 nucleotides agree with TRBD1. Trimming took 7 bases from V and 2 from J; bases not matched to a gene: 3. The V gene's germline CDR1 is MNHNY and CDR2 SVGAGI (reference sequence). The CDR3 spans 15 residues. CDR3 nucleotide sequence: TGTGCCAGCATCGGGACAGGGGGCGCCTACAATGAGCAGTTCTTC. Translation: CASIGTGGAYNEQFF.

This chain uses TRBV7-3 with TRBJ2-7; TRBD2 agrees at 7 bases. The CDR3 has 15 residues. The J segment lost 0 bases and the V segment lost 5 bases, leaving 7 bases of the junction unmatched. The germline V gene has CDR1 SGHTA and CDR2 FQGTGA. CDR3 nucleotides: TGTGCCAGCAGCGCCGAAGCGGGACCCTCCTACGAGCAGTACTTC. Translating it yields CASSAEAGPSYEQYF. Using reference TRBV7-3 and TRBJ2-7 for the parts outside the CDR3, the full variable domain is GAGVSQTPSNKVTEKGKYVELRCDPISGHTALYWYRQSLGQGPEFLIYFQGTGAADDSGLPNDRFFAVRPEGSVSTLKIQRTERGDSAVYLCASSAEAGPSYEQYFGPGTRLTVT.

This clonotype was detected only a few times. The genes are TRBV12-3 or TRBV12-4 and TRBJ1-2; D is unclear. The ends were cut back, 5 bases at V and 2 bases at J, with 12 bases in the middle. The CDR3 is 14 residues long. The CDR3 here is CASSPGGPNYGYTF. The DNA for the CDR3 is TGTGCCAGCAGTCCGGGCGGACCGAACTATGGCTACACCTTC.

V and J are TRBV19 and TRBJ2-3; D is ambiguous. V was trimmed by 5 bases and J by 9 bases, leaving 9 bases between them. CDR1 is LNHDA, CDR2 SQIVND, per germline (reference sequence). This CDR3 contains 11 residues. CDR3 bases: TGTGCCAGTAGTTCCTCGAGAACGCAGTATTTT. Translated: CASSSSRTQYF.

The genes are TRBV6-1 and TRBJ1-5; D is uncertain. CDR1 is MNHNS and CDR2 is SASEGT in the germline V gene. The CDR3 spans 15 residues. V lost 3 bases and J lost 7, with 16 bases in between. The CDR3 DNA reads as TGTGCCAGCAGTGAGAGGCGGGGAGGGAAACAGCCCCAGCATTTT. Translation gives CASSERRGGKQPQHF.

The chain joins TRBV7-6 to TRBJ1-4; tentative D call: TRBD1 (6 bases). Germline V CDR1 and CDR2: SGHVS, FNYEAQ. This CDR3 comprises 17 residues. V lost 2 bases and J lost 7, with 20 bases in between. Written as DNA, the CDR3 is TGTGCCAGCAGCTTAACGTACCGGGGGGGGGCGAGTGAAAAACTGTTTTTT. This encodes CASSLTYRGGASEKLFF.

The chain joins TRBV7-9 to TRBJ2-1, with TRBD1 as a possible D gene (5 bases). The CDR3 contains 16 residues. Germline V gene sequence: CDR1 SEHNR, CDR2 FQNEAQ (reference sequence). V was cut by 1 base and J by 3 bases, with 13 bases left in between. The CDR3 bases are TGTGCCAGCAGCTTAGACGGCGGACATGTCTACAATGAGCAGTTCTTC. Encoded protein: CASSLDGGHVYNEQFF.

The rearrangement joins TRBV6-8 to TRBJ1-1; D may be TRBD1 (6 bases). The CDR3 is 15 amino acids. V was clipped by 1 base and J by 11 bases, with 20 bases between them. Looked up from germline, CDR1 is MNHGY and CDR2 is SAAAGT. CDR3 sequence: CASSYWVWGAKRAFF. The CDR3 nucleotides are TGTGCCAGCAGTTACTGGGTTTGGGGGGCGAAAAGGGCTTTCTTT.

The chain uses TRBV6-1 and TRBJ2-1, with 13 bases fitting TRBD2. The V gene end was trimmed by 0 bases and the J gene end by 7 bases; junction bases not matched to a gene: 9. The germline CDR1 and CDR2 sequences are MNHNS and SASEGT. The CDR3 is 18 residues long. CDR3 DNA: TGTGCCAGCAGTGAAGCCTTGTCCGGGACTAGCGGGAAGAATGAGCAGTTCTTC. Amino acid sequence: CASSEALSGTSGKNEQFF.